This section outlines one T cell receptor (beta chain) sequence together with its context. These data are taken from a study of cytomegalovirus exposure and HLA in healthy donors. The CDR3 has 13 amino acids. The V end was cut by 4 bases, the J end by 3 bases, with 6 bases between. Per germline, CDR1 WNHNN and CDR2 SYGVQD (reference sequence). Primers: 60 Vbeta forward and 13 Jbeta reverse. Method: immunoSEQ multiplex PCR; TCRdb's copy keeps in-frame clones and lacks some. The sample contains more than 85,000 clones, about 63% of which appear only once. Donors sampled were nominally healthy, though unrecorded immune exposures were likely.

The TCR comes from a woman in her twenties or thirties in good health and CMV-seronegative. V usage is TRBV10-1 and J usage is TRBJ2-2, with D possibly TRBD1 on 6 matching bases. Sequencing input: PBMCs. The chain's CDR3 is CASSGQDTGELFF. The CDR3 region has the DNA TGCGCCAGCAGTGGACAGGACACCGGGGAGCTGTTTTTT.